The clone carrying this TCR beta chain was picked up one time. This CDR3 has 15 residues. CDR1 is SQVTM and CDR2 is ANQGSEA in the germline V gene. The V and J ends lost 6 bases and 4 bases respectively, with 20 bases between them. Original processing methods: Amplification from reference gene primers served as the basis for estimated nucleated cell counts. The repertoire was sequenced with immunoSEQ multiplex PCR; TCRdb's copy has only in-frame clones and lacks some. V and J calls plus clone size are reproduced from that table; the DNA served to infer D and trimming. The sample records roughly 69,000 clones, more than 60% being singletons. These data come from a study of blood T cell repertoires in COVID-19. On the study more broadly: Material from acute and convalescent COVID-19 was sourced from the United States, Italy and Spain. Nucleic acid was either cDNA or gDNA, and it came from T cells, B-cell-depleted T cells, or PBMCs.

This clonotype was obtained from a woman in her forties or fifties with acute or convalescent COVID-19. Sequencing used peripheral blood. The rearrangement joins TRBV29-1 to TRBJ2-3; no definite D call. DNA of the CDR3: TGCAGCGTCTCGGGTCACGCGGATTCGGCAGATACGCAGTATTTT. Amino acid sequence: CSVSGHADSADTQYF.